This T cell receptor beta chain was retrieved from a study of control samples from healthy donors and cancer patients. Repertoires were generated with immunoSEQ multiplex PCR, while TCRdb's copy carries only in-frame clones and drops some. The repertoire consists of some 94,000 clones, with around nine tenths occurring once and the leading ten covering 9.5% to 10%. The length of the CDR3 is 14 residues. V is TRBV21-1 and J is TRBJ2-7; the tabulated D call, TRBD1, remains unverified against the DNA. TRBV21-1 is termed a pseudogene. The sequenced sample consisted of PBMCs. This receptor was taken from a woman in her fifties or sixties with colorectal cancer. CDR3 in DNA: TGTGCCAGCAGCAAAGGGGGGCGGAGCTACGAGCAGTACGTC. It codes for CASSKGGRSYEQYV.